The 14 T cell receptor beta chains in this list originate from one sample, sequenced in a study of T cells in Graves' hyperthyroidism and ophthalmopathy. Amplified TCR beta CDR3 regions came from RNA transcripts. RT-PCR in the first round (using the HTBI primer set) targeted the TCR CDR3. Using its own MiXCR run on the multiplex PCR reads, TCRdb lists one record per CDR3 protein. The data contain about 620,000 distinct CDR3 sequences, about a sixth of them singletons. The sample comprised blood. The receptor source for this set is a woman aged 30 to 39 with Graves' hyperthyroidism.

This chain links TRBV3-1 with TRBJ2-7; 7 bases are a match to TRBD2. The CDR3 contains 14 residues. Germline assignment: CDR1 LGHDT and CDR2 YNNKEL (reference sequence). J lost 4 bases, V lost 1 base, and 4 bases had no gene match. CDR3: CASSQGRELYEQYF. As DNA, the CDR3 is TGTGCCAGCAGCCAAGGGCGGGAGCTTTACGAGCAGTACTTC.

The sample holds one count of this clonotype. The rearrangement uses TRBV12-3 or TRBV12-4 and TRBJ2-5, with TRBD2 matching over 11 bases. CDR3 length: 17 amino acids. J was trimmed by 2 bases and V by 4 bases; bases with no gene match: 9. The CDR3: CASSSWWTSGPQETQYF. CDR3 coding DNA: TGTGCCAGCAGTTCATGGTGGACTAGCGGGCCGCAAGAGACCCAGTACTTC.

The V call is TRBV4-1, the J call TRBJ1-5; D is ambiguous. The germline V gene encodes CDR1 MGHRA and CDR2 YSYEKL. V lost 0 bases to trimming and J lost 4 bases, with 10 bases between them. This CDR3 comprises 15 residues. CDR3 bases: TGCGCCAGCAGCCAAGAAGGATCCCTTAATCAGCCCCAGCATTTT. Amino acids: CASSQEGSLNQPQHF.

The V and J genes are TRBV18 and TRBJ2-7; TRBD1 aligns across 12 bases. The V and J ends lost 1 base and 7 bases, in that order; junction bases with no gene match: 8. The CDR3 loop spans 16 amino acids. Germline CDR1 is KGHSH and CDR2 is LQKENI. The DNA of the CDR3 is TGTGCCAGCTCACCACGGCCGGGACAGGGGGCCGAGGAGCAGTACTTC. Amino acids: CASSPRPGQGAEEQYF.

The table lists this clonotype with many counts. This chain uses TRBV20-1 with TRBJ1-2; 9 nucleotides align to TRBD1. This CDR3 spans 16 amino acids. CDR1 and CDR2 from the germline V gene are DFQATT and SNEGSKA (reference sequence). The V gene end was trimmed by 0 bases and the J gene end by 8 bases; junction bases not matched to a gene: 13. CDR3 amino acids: CSARDRRLGQGGGYTF. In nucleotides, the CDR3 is TGCAGTGCTAGAGATCGGAGGTTGGGACAGGGAGGCGGCTACACCTTC.

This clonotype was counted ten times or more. The chain's CDR3 is CAVLEENIQYF. CDR3 coding DNA: TGTGCCGTCTTAGAGGAAAACATTCAGTACTTC. V is TRBV28 and J is TRBJ2-4; D ambiguous. This CDR3 is built from 11 residues. Trimming took 11 bases from V and 5 from J, leaving 10 bases between them. CDR1 is MDHEN and CDR2 is SYDVKM in the germline V gene.

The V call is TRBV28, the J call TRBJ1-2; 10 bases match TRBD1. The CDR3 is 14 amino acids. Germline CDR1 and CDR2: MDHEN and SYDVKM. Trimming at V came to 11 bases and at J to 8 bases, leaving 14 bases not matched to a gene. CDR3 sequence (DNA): TGTGCCGTCACCCGACAGGGGGCAAAGTTGGGCTACACCTTC. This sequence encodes CAVTRQGAKLGYTF.

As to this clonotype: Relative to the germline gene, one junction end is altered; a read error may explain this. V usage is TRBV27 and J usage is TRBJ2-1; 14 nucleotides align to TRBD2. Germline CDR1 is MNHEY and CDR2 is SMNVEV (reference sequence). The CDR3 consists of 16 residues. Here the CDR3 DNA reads TGTACCAGCAGTTTATCGACTAGCGGGAGGGCCTCTGAGCAGTTCTTC. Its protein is CTSSLSTSGRASEQFF.

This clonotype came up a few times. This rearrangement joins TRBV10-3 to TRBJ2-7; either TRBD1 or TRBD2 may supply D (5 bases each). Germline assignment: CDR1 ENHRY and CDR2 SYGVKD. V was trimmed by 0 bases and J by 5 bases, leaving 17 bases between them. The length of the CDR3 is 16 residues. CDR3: CAISESRGTTDHEQYF. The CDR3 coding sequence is TGTGCCATCAGTGAGTCGAGAGGGACGACAGACCACGAGCAGTACTTC.

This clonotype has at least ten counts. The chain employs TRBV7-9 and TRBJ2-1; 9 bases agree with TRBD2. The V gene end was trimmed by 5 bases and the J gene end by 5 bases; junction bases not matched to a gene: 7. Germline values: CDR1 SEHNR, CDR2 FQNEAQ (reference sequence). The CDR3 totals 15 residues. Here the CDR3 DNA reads TGTGCCAGCAGCCAAACCGGGACTAGCAACAATGAGCAGTTCTTC. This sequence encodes CASSQTGTSNNEQFF.

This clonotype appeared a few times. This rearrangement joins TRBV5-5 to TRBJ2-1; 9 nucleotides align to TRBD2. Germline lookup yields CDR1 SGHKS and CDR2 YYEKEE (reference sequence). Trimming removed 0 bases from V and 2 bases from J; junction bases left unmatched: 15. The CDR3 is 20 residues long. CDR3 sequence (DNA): TGTGCCAGCAGCTTGGCCTGGCTAGCGGGAACTCCCCTGGCCTACAATGAGCAGTTCTTC. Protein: CASSLAWLAGTPLAYNEQFF.

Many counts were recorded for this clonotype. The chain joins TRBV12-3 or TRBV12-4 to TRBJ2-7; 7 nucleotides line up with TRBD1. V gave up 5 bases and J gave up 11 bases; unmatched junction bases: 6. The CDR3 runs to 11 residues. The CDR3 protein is CASSLQGLKYF. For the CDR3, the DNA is TGTGCCAGCAGTCTACAGGGGTTAAAGTACTTC.

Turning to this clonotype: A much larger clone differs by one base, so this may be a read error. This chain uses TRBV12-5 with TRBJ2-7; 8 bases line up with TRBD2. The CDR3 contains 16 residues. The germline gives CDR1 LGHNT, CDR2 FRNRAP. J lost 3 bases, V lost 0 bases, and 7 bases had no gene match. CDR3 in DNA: TGTGCTAGTGGTTTGGTGTCGAGACTAGCGTTCTACGAGCAGTACTTC. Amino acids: CASGLVSRLAFYEQYF.

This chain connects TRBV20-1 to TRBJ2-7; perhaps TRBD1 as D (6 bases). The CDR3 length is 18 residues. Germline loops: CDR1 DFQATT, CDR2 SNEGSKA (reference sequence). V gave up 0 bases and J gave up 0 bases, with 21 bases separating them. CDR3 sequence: CSARDLTGRRPSSYEQYF. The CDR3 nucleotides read TGCAGTGCTAGAGATTTGACAGGCCGCCGGCCTAGCTCCTACGAGCAGTACTTC.